The present entry profiles one T cell receptor beta chain with its context. Its specificity is unknown. This CDR3 contains 14 residues. CDR1 is MDHEN, CDR2 SYDVKM, per germline. Trimming pared 3 bases from V and 3 bases from J, leaving 9 bases between. These data come from a study of T cell clones after liver transplantation. At the level of the study: A pre-transplant mixed lymphocyte reaction with TCRbeta sequencing defined graft-donor-reactive clones followed in post-transplant blood. HCV positivity affected three of eight recipients; the rest lacked autoimmune or viral indications.

Findings and limits, study-wide: In a couple of subjects, few donor cells limited the measurable donor-reactive repertoire.

Produced via immunoSEQ multiplex PCR; TCRdb's table is partial and in-frame only. This sample has 70,000 to 85,000 clones, with about four fifths found just once. Sorting of unstimulated PBMCs yielded separate CD3+CD4+ and CD3+CD8+ fractions. Sequencing was performed on CD4+ T cells from blood, taken before liver transplant. The TCR sequence derives from a human donor who received a liver transplant. The chain is built from TRBV28 and TRBJ2-1, with no clear D. The CDR3 sequence is CASSFGLNYNEQFF. CDR3 coding DNA: TGTGCCAGCAGTTTTGGGCTAAACTACAATGAGCAGTTCTTC.